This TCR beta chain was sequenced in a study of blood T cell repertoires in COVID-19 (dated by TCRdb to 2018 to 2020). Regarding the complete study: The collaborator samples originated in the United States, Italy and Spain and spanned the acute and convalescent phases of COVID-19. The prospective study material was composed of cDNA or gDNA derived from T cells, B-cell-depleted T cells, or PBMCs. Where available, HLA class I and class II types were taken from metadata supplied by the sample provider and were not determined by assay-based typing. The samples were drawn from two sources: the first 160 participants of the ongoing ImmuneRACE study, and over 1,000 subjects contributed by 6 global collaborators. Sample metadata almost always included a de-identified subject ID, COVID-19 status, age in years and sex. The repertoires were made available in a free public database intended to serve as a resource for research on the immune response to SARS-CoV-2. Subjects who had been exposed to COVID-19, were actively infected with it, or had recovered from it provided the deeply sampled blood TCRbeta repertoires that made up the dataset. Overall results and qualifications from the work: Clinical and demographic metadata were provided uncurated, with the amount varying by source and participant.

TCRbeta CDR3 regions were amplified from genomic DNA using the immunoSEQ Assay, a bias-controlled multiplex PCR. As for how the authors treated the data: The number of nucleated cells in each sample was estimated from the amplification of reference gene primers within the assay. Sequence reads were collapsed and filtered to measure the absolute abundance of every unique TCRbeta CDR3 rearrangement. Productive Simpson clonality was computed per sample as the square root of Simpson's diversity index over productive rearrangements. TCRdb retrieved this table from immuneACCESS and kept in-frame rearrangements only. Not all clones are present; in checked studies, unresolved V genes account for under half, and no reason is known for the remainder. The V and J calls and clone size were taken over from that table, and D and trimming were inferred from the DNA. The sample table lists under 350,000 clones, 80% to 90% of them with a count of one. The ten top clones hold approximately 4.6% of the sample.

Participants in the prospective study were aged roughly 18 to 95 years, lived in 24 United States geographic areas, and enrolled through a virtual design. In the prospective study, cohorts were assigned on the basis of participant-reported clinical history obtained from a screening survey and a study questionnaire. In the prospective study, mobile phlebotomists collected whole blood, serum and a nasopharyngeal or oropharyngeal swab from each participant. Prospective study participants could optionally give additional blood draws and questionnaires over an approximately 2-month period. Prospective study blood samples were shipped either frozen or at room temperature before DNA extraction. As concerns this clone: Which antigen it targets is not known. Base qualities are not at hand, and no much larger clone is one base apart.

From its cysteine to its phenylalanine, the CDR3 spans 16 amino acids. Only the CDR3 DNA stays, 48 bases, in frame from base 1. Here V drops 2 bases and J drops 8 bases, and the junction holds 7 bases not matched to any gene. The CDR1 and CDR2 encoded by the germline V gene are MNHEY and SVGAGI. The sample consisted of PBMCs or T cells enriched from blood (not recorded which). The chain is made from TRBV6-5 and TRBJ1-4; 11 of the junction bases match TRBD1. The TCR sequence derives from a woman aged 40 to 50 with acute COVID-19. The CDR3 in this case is CASSYHRTGGDEKLFF. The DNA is TGTGCCAGCAGTTACCATAGGACAGGGGGCGACGAAAAACTGTTTTTT.